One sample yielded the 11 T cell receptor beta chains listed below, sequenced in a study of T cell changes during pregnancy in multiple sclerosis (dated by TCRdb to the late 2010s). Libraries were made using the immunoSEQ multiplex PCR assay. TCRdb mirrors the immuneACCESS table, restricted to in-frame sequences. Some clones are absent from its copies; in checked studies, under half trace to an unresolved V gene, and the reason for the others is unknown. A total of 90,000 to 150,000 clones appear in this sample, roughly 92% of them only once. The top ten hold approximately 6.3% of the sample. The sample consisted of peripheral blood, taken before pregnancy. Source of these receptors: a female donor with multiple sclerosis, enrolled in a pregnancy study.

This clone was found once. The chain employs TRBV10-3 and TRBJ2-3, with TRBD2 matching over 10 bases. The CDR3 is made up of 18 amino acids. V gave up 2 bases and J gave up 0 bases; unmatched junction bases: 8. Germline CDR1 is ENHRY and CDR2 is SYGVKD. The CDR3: CAISEPLSGGRSTDTQYF. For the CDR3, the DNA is TGTGCCATCAGTGAGCCACTTAGCGGGGGGCGTAGCACAGATACGCAGTATTTT.

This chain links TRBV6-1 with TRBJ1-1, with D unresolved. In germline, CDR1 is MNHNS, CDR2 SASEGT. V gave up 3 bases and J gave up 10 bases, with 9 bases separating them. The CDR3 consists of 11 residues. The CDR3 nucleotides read TGTGCCAGCAGTGATTTTACCGGAGCTTTCTTT. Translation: CASSDFTGAFF.

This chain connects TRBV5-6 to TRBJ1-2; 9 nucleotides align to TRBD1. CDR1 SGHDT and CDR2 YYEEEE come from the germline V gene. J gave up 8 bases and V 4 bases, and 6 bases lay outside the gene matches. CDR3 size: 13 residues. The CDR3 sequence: CASSPDRGYGYTF. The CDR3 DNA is TGTGCCAGCAGCCCCGACAGGGGGTACGGCTACACCTTC.

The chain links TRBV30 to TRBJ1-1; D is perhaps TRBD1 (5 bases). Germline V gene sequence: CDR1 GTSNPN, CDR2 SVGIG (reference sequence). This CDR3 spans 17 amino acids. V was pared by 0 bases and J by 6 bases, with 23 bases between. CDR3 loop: CAWSVRFRTSGRAEAFF. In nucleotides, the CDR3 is TGTGCCTGGAGTGTACGTTTCCGGACCTCAGGGAGGGCTGAAGCTTTCTTT.

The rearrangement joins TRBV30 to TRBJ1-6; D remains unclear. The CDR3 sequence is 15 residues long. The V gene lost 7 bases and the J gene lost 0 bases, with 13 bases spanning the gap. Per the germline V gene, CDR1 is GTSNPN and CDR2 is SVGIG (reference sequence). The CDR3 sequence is CAFSDGSSYNSPLHF. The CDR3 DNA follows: TGTGCCTTTTCGGACGGGAGCTCCTATAATTCACCCCTCCACTTT.

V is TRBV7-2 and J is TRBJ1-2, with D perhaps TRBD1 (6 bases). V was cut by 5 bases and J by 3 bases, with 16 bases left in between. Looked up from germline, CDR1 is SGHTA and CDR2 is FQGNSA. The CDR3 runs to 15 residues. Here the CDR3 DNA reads TGTGCCAGCAGCCCCGACTGGGGGCTGGACTATGGCTACACCTTC. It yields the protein CASSPDWGLDYGYTF.

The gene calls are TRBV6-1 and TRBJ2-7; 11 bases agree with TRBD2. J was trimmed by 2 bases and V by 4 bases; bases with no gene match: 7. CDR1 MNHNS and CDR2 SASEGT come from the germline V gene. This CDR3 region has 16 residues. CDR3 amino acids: CASSVTSGSQTYEQYF. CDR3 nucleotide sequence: TGTGCCAGCAGTGTTACTAGCGGGAGCCAGACCTACGAGCAGTACTTC.

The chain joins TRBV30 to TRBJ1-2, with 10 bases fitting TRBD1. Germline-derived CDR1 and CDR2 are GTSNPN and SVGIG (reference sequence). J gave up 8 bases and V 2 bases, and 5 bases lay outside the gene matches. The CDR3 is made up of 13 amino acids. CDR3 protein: CAWSTSGQGGYTF. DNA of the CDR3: TGTGCCTGGAGTACTTCGGGACAGGGGGGCTACACCTTC.

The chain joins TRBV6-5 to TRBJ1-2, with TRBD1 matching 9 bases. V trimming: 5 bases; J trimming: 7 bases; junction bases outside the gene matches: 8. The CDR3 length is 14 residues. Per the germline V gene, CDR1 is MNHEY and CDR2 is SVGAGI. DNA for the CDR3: TGTGCCAGCAGTAGGACAGGGGACCAAGTTGGCTACACCTTC. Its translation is CASSRTGDQVGYTF.

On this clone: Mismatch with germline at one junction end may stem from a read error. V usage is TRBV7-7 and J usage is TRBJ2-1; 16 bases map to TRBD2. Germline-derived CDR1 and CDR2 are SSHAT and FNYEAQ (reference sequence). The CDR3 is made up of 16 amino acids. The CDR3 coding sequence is TGTGCCAGCAGGCCCGCCGGGACTAGCGGGGGGGGTGAGCTGTTCTTC. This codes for CASRPAGTSGGGELFF.

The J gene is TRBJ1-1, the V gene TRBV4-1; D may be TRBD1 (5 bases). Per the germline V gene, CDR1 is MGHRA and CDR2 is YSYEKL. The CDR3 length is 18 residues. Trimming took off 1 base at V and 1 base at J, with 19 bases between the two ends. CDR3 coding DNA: TGCGCCAGCAGCCAAGGTCTCGCTACAGGCGCGAAGAACACTGAAGCTTTCTTT. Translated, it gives CASSQGLATGAKNTEAFF.